This is a list of T cell receptor beta chains from one sample in a study of blood T cell repertoires in COVID-19. Only in-frame clones appear in the TCRdb table, and some are missing; sequencing was by immunoSEQ multiplex PCR. This sample has roughly 14,000 clones, with 80% to 90% found just once. What was sequenced was peripheral blood. The receptors originated from a man aged 45-60 years with active COVID-19. CDR3s include the opening cysteine and the closing phenylalanine or tryptophan. Fields, in order: CDR3 DNA, CDR3 protein, clone size, CDR3 length, D gene, J gene, V gene. D genes are given only for firm matches. A clone size is listed for some rows: how often the clone was seen (once, few, many), or a class if it is expanded.

CDR3 DNA: TGTGCCAGCAGCTTACAGGGGAATCAGCCCCAGCATTTT
CDR3 protein: CASSLQGNQPQHF
clone size: few
CDR3 length: 13
D gene: .
J gene: TRBJ1-5
V gene: TRBV13

CDR3 DNA: TGTGCCAGCAGTTCCCTAGCGGGAGGGCCAGATGAGCAGTTCTTC
CDR3 protein: CASSSLAGGPDEQFF
clone size: few
CDR3 length: 15
D gene: TRBD2
J gene: TRBJ2-1
V gene: TRBV28

CDR3 DNA: TGTGCCACCAGCAGAGGCGACAGAAACTATGGCTACACCTTC
CDR3 protein: CATSRGDRNYGYTF
clone size: .
CDR3 length: 14
D gene: .
J gene: TRBJ1-2
V gene: TRBV15

CDR3 DNA: TGTGCCAGCAGCGACAGGGCGAACACTGAAGCTTTCTTT
CDR3 protein: CASSDRANTEAFF
clone size: .
CDR3 length: 13
D gene: TRBD1
J gene: TRBJ1-1
V gene: TRBV7-2

CDR3 DNA: TGCAGTGCTAGTGAGCTAGCCCCAGATACGCAGTATTTT
CDR3 protein: CSASELAPDTQYF
clone size: .
CDR3 length: 13
D gene: .
J gene: TRBJ2-3
V gene: TRBV20-1

CDR3 DNA: TGTGCCAGCAGCGGGACAGATGATCCTAGCAATCAGCCCCAGCATTTT
CDR3 protein: CASSGTDDPSNQPQHF
clone size: few
CDR3 length: 16
D gene: TRBD1
J gene: TRBJ1-5
V gene: TRBV7-9

CDR3 DNA: TGTGCCAGCAGAATGGGACAGGGGAACGAGCAGTACTTC
CDR3 protein: CASRMGQGNEQYF
clone size: .
CDR3 length: 13
D gene: TRBD1
J gene: TRBJ2-7
V gene: TRBV27

CDR3 DNA: TGTGCCAGCAGTAAAGGGACAGGGTCCCAAGAGACCCAGTACTTC
CDR3 protein: CASSKGTGSQETQYF
clone size: .
CDR3 length: 15
D gene: TRBD1
J gene: TRBJ2-5
V gene: TRBV2

CDR3 DNA: TGTGCCAGCAGCTTAGGCTCAGGCGCGGAGACCCAGTACTTC
CDR3 protein: CASSLGSGAETQYF
clone size: .
CDR3 length: 14
D gene: .
J gene: TRBJ2-5
V gene: TRBV7-9

CDR3 DNA: TGTGCCAGCAGCCAAAACGGTCGGTCCGTAGCTTTCTTT
CDR3 protein: CASSQNGRSVAFF
clone size: .
CDR3 length: 13
D gene: .
J gene: TRBJ1-1
V gene: TRBV3-1/TRBV3-2

CDR3 DNA: TGTGCCAGCAGCCAAGAACGGCAGGTGACAGAAGATTTTAATGAAAAACTGTTTTTT
CDR3 protein: CASSQERQVTEDFNEKLFF
clone size: .
CDR3 length: 19
D gene: .
J gene: TRBJ1-4
V gene: TRBV3-1/TRBV3-2

CDR3 DNA: TGTGCCAGCATCGGTCCGGCGGTAGATCAGCCCCAGCATTTT
CDR3 protein: CASIGPAVDQPQHF
clone size: .
CDR3 length: 14
D gene: .
J gene: TRBJ1-5
V gene: TRBV27

CDR3 DNA: TGTGCCAGCAGTTCTAGCGGGAGCTCCTACAATGAGCAGTTCTTC
CDR3 protein: CASSSSGSSYNEQFF
clone size: .
CDR3 length: 15
D gene: TRBD2
J gene: TRBJ2-1
V gene: TRBV3-1/TRBV3-2

CDR3 DNA: TGTGCCAGCAGTGAAACAGGGAGCTCCTATAATTCACCCCTCCACTTT
CDR3 protein: CASSETGSSYNSPLHF
clone size: .
CDR3 length: 16
D gene: .
J gene: TRBJ1-6
V gene: TRBV25-1

CDR3 DNA: TGTGCCAGCAGGGGACAGACTTTCTACAATGAGCAGTTCTTC
CDR3 protein: CASRGQTFYNEQFF
clone size: .
CDR3 length: 14
D gene: TRBD1
J gene: TRBJ2-1
V gene: TRBV25-1

CDR3 DNA: TGTGCCAGCAGCCATGGACAGGGACCTTATGGCTACACCTTC
CDR3 protein: CASSHGQGPYGYTF
clone size: .
CDR3 length: 14
D gene: TRBD1
J gene: TRBJ1-2
V gene: TRBV11-3

CDR3 DNA: TGTGCCAGCAGTTACGCAGGGTTACGGTACGAGCAGTACTTC
CDR3 protein: CASSYAGLRYEQYF
clone size: .
CDR3 length: 14
D gene: .
J gene: TRBJ2-7
V gene: TRBV6-5

CDR3 DNA: TGTGCCAGCAGGCCAATAAGTCGGACGGGGATGGCAGCGAACACCGGGGAGCTGTTTTTT
CDR3 protein: CASRPISRTGMAANTGELFF
clone size: once
CDR3 length: 20
D gene: .
J gene: TRBJ2-2
V gene: TRBV27

CDR3 DNA: TGTGCCAGCAGCCCGGGACATGTTGACCGCGACCACTCCTACGAGCAGTACTTC
CDR3 protein: CASSPGHVDRDHSYEQYF
clone size: .
CDR3 length: 18
D gene: .
J gene: TRBJ2-7
V gene: TRBV11-2

CDR3 DNA: TGCGCCAGCAGCCAGGGTACAGGACACTACGAGCAGTACTTC
CDR3 protein: CASSQGTGHYEQYF
clone size: medium-sized
CDR3 length: 14
D gene: .
J gene: TRBJ2-7
V gene: TRBV4-3

CDR3 DNA: TGTGCCAGCAGCGGTGGGACAGTGAACACCGGGGAGCTGTTTTTT
CDR3 protein: CASSGGTVNTGELFF
clone size: .
CDR3 length: 15
D gene: TRBD1
J gene: TRBJ2-2
V gene: TRBV9

CDR3 DNA: TGTGCCACCTACGGCGGGACAGACTCCTACAATGAGCAGTTCTTC
CDR3 protein: CATYGGTDSYNEQFF
clone size: .
CDR3 length: 15
D gene: .
J gene: TRBJ2-1
V gene: TRBV19

CDR3 DNA: TGTGCCACCAGTGATTCTGGGACAGCTTCTAGGCCCCAGCATTTT
CDR3 protein: CATSDSGTASRPQHF
clone size: .
CDR3 length: 15
D gene: TRBD1
J gene: TRBJ1-5
V gene: TRBV24-1

CDR3 DNA: TGTGCCAGGGAGGGACTAGCGTATAGCTCTGGGGCCAACGTCCTGACTTTC
CDR3 protein: CAREGLAYSSGANVLTF
clone size: .
CDR3 length: 17
D gene: TRBD2
J gene: TRBJ2-6
V gene: TRBV9

CDR3 DNA: TGTGCCAGCACCTGGACAGTTCGCACTGAAGCTTTCTTT
CDR3 protein: CASTWTVRTEAFF
clone size: .
CDR3 length: 13
D gene: .
J gene: TRBJ1-1
V gene: TRBV12-3/TRBV12-4

CDR3 DNA: TGTGCCAGCAGTCCACGGGGGACAGGGCTCGATGGCTACACCTTC
CDR3 protein: CASSPRGTGLDGYTF
clone size: .
CDR3 length: 15
D gene: TRBD1
J gene: TRBJ1-2
V gene: TRBV6-4

CDR3 DNA: TGTGCCAGCAGTTACGCGGACATCAGGCAGCCCCAGCATTTT
CDR3 protein: CASSYADIRQPQHF
clone size: medium-sized
CDR3 length: 14
D gene: .
J gene: TRBJ1-5
V gene: TRBV6-2/TRBV6-3

CDR3 DNA: TGTGCCACCAGTGATTTTTTGGGAGACCACAAAAAGGGCAGGTCGAGCAATCAGCCCCAGCATTTT
CDR3 protein: CATSDFLGDHKKGRSSNQPQHF
clone size: .
CDR3 length: 22
D gene: .
J gene: TRBJ1-5
V gene: TRBV24-1

CDR3 DNA: TGTGCCAGAAGATCGTACAATGAGCAGTTCTTC
CDR3 protein: CARRSYNEQFF
clone size: .
CDR3 length: 11
D gene: .
J gene: TRBJ2-1
V gene: TRBV5-3

CDR3 DNA: TGCAGCGCTACTTACGTTGGAAACACCATATATTTT
CDR3 protein: CSATYVGNTIYF
clone size: once
CDR3 length: 12
D gene: .
J gene: TRBJ1-3
V gene: TRBV29-1

CDR3 DNA: TGTGCCACCAGTGGTGGACAGGGTCGCGGCTACACCTTC
CDR3 protein: CATSGGQGRGYTF
clone size: .
CDR3 length: 13
D gene: TRBD1
J gene: TRBJ1-2
V gene: TRBV24-1

CDR3 DNA: TGTGCCACCAGTGATTTGGACAGCCAAGAGACCCAGTACTTC
CDR3 protein: CATSDLDSQETQYF
clone size: .
CDR3 length: 14
D gene: .
J gene: TRBJ2-5
V gene: TRBV24-1

CDR3 DNA: TGTGCCAGCTCACGGGACAGAAACACTGAAGCTTTCTTT
CDR3 protein: CASSRDRNTEAFF
clone size: .
CDR3 length: 13
D gene: TRBD1
J gene: TRBJ1-1
V gene: TRBV18

CDR3 DNA: TGTGCCACCAGTGATTCCTTCGTGAGGACCATATATTTT
CDR3 protein: CATSDSFVRTIYF
clone size: .
CDR3 length: 13
D gene: .
J gene: TRBJ1-3
V gene: TRBV24-1

CDR3 DNA: TGTGCCAGCAGCCAAGACAGGACAGGGCTTAATTCACCCCTCCACTTT
CDR3 protein: CASSQDRTGLNSPLHF
clone size: .
CDR3 length: 16
D gene: TRBD1
J gene: TRBJ1-6
V gene: TRBV4-2

CDR3 DNA: TGTGCCAGCAGCTTAGCACAGGGATTTTCGCAGCCCCAGCATTTT
CDR3 protein: CASSLAQGFSQPQHF
clone size: .
CDR3 length: 15
D gene: .
J gene: TRBJ1-5
V gene: TRBV7-2

CDR3 DNA: TGTGCCTGGAGTGTCGCGGGGGGCTACGAGCAGTACTTC
CDR3 protein: CAWSVAGGYEQYF
clone size: .
CDR3 length: 13
D gene: TRBD2
J gene: TRBJ2-7
V gene: TRBV30

CDR3 DNA: TGTGCCAGCAGCTGGGGGACAGGTCCAGCAGATACGCAGTATTTT
CDR3 protein: CASSWGTGPADTQYF
clone size: .
CDR3 length: 15
D gene: TRBD1
J gene: TRBJ2-3
V gene: TRBV7-6

CDR3 DNA: TGTGCCAGCAGCTGGGCGGGGAGAGGGAACGAGCAGTACTTC
CDR3 protein: CASSWAGRGNEQYF
clone size: .
CDR3 length: 14
D gene: .
J gene: TRBJ2-7
V gene: TRBV11-2

CDR3 DNA: TGTGCCAGCAGTTTATCAGGGATCAATGAGCAGTTCTTC
CDR3 protein: CASSLSGINEQFF
clone size: .
CDR3 length: 13
D gene: .
J gene: TRBJ2-1
V gene: TRBV12-3/TRBV12-4

CDR3 DNA: TGCGCCAGCAGCCAAGATTTGGGGGCTAGTGAAAAACTGTTTTTT
CDR3 protein: CASSQDLGASEKLFF
clone size: .
CDR3 length: 15
D gene: .
J gene: TRBJ1-4
V gene: TRBV4-3